The clone carrying this TCR beta chain turned up a few times. The antigen is not known. Investigators profiled TCR beta VDJ and CDR3 from genomic DNA template. Each CDR3 protein gets one entry after TCRdb re-called the reads with MiXCR. The sample shows about 110,000 distinct CDR3 sequences, 51% of them seen only once. The data were taken from a study of CD8+CD57+ T cells in acquired aplastic anemia. Study-level background: Mean yield of DNA from sorted CD4+ and CD8+ cells was 3 to 3.5 ug. CD4+ reads averaged approximately 11 million in healthy donors.

There are 14 residues in the CDR3. V was pared by 4 bases and J by 3 bases, with 13 bases between. Germline CDR1 and CDR2: SNHLY and FYNNEI. Study-level points and caveats: Patients were compared with controls for CD8+ Simpson's diversity, and no significant difference emerged. Patients had roughly 29 CD8+ CDR3 sequences in common with controls (the shared set).

The V gene is TRBV2, the J gene TRBJ2-7; D ambiguous. The origin of this receptor is a human donor in good health, serving as a control. The sequencing sample was made of sorted CD4+, CD8+, or CD8+CD57+ T cells (not recorded which) from PBMCs. CDR3 DNA: TGTGCCAGCAGTGTGGAGCTGGGATTCTACGAGCAGTACTTC. Its protein is CASSVELGFYEQYF.